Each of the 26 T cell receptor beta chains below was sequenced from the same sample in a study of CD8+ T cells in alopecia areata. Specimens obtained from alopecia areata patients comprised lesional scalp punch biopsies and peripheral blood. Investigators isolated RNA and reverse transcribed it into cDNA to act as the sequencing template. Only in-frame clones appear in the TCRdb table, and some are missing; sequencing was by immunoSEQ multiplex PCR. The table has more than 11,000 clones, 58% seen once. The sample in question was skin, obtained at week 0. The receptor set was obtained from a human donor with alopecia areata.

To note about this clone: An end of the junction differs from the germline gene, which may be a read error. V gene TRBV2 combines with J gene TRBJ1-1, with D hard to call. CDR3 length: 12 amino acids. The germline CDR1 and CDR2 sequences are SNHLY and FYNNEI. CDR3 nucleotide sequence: TGTGCCAGCAGTGAAAGGTCGGAAAAGGAGATCTTT. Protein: CASSERSEKEIF. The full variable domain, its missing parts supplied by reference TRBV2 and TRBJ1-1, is EPEVTQTPSHQVTQMGQEVILRCVPISNHLYFYWYRQILGQKVEFLVSFYNNEISEKSEIFDDQFSVERPDGSNFTLKIRSTKLEDSAMYFCASSERSEKEIFGQGTRLTVV.

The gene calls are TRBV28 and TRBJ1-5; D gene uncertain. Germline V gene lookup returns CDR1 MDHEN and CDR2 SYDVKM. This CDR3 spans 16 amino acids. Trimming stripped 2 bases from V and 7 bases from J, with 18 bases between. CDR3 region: CASSLTSSAGEQPQHF. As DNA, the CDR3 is TGTGCCAGCAGTTTAACGTCTTCCGCTGGGGAACAGCCCCAGCATTTT.

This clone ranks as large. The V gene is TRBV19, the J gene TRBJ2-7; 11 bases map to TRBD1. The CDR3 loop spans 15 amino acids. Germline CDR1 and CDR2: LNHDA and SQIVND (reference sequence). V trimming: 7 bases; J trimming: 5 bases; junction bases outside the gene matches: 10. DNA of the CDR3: TGTGCCAGTACCCCCCGGACAGGGGGCCTCGACGAGCAGTACTTC. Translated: CASTPRTGGLDEQYF.

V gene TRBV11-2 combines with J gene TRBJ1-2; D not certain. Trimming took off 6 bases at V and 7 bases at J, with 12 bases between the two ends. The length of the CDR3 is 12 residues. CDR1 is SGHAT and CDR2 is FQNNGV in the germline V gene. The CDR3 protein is CASSFAVGGYTF. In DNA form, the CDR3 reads TGTGCCAGCAGTTTCGCGGTGGGTGGCTACACCTTC.

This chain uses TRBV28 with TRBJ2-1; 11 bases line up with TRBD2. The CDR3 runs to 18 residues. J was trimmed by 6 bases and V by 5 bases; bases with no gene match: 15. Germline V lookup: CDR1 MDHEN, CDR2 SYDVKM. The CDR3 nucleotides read TGTGCCAGCAGTCCTGATACCTTATCAACTAGCGGGGGCAATGAGCAGTTCTTC. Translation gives CASSPDTLSTSGGNEQFF.

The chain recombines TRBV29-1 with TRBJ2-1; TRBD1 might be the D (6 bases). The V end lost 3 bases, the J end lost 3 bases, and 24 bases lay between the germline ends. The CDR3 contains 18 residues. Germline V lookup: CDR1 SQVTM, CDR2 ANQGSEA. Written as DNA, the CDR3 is TGCAGCGTTGACCTAAGCTCGAACAGGGCTGAGATCTACAATGAGCAGTTCTTC. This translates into CSVDLSSNRAEIYNEQFF.

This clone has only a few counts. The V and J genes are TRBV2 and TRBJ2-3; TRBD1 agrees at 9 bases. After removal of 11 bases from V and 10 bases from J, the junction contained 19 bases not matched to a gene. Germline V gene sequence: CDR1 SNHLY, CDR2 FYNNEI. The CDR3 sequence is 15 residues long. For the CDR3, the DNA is TGTGCCGCCAGGGAGGGCGCGGGACAGGGAATCGCGCAGTATTTT. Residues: CAAREGAGQGIAQYF.

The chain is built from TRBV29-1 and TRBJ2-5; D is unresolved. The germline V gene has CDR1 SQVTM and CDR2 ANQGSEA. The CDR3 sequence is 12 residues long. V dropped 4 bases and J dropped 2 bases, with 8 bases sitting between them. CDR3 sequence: CSVVVLQETQYF. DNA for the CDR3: TGCAGCGTTGTGGTCTTGCAAGAGACCCAGTACTTC.

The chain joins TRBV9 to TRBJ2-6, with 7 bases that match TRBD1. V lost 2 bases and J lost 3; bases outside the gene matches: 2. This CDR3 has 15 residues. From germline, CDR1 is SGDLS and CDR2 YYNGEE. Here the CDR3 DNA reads TGTGCCAGCAGCGTTGGGACAGTTGGGGCCAACGTCCTGACTTTC. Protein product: CASSVGTVGANVLTF.

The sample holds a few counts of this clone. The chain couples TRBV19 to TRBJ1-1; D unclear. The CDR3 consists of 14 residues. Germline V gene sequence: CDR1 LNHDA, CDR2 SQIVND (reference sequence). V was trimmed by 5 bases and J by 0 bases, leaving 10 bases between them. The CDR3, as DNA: TGTGCCAGTAGTTCAGGACGTTTGAACACTGAAGCTTTCTTT. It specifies CASSSGRLNTEAFF.

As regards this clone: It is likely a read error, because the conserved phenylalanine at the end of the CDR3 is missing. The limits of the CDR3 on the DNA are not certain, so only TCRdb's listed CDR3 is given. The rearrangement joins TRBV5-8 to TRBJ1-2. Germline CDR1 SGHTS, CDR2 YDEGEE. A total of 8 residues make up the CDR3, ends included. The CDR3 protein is CASSLIVL.

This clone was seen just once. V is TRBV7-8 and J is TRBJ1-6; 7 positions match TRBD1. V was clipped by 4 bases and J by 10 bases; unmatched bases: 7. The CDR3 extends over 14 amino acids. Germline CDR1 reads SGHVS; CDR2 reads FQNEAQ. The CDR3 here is CASSSTGSRSPLHF. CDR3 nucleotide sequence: TGTGCCAGCAGCTCGACAGGGAGTAGGTCACCCCTCCACTTT.

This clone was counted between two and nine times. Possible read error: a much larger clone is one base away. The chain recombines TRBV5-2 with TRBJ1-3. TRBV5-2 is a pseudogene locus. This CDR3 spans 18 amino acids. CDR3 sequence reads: CASSLGGSGPSSGNTIYF. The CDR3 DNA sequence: TGTGCCAGCAGCCTGGGGGGGTCAGGGCCTTCCTCTGGAAACACCATATATTTT.

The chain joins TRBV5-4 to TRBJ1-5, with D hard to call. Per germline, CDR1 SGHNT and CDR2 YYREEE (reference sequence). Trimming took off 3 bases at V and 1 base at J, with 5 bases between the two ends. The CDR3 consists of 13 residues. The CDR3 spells CASSWGSNQPQHF. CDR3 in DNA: TGTGCCAGCAGCTGGGGAAGCAATCAGCCCCAGCATTTT. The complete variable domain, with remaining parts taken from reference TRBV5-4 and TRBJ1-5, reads ETGVTQSPTHLIKTRGQQVTLRCSSQSGHNTVSWYQQALGQGPQFIFQYYREEENGRGNFPPRFSGLQFPNYSSELNVNALELDDSALYLCASSWGSNQPQHFGDGTRLSIL.

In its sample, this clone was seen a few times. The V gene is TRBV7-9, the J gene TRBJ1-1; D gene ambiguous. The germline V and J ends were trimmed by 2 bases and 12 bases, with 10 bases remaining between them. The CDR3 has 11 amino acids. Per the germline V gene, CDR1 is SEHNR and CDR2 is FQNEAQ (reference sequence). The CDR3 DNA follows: TGTGCCAGCAGCTTAAAGCCACAGACTTTCTTT. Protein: CASSLKPQTFF.

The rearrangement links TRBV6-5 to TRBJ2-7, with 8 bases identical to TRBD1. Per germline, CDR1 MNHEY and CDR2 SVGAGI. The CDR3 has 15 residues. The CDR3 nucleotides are TGTGCTTTCGGATACCCCCGGGACAGGCCCAACGAGCAGTACTTC. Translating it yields CAFGYPRDRPNEQYF.

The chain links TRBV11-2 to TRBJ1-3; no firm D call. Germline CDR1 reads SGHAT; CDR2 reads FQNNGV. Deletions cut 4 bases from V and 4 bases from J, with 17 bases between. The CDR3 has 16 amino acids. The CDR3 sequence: CASSSFPSGSGNTIYF. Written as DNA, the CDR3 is TGTGCCAGCAGCTCCTTCCCCTCCGGCTCCGGAAACACCATATATTTT.

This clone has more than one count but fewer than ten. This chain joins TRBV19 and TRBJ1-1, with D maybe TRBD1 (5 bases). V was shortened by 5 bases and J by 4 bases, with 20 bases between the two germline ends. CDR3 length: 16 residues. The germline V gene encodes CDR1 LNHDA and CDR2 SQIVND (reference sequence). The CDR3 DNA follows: TGTGCCAGTAGTCCCCTACCGGGACGGAGGACCACTGAAGCTTTCTTT. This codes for CASSPLPGRRTTEAFF. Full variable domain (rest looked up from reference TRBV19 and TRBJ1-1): DGGITQSPKYLFRKEGQNVTLSCEQNLNHDAMYWYRQDPGQGLRLIYYSQIVNDFQKGDIAEGYSVSREKKESFPLTVTSAQKNPTAFYLCASSPLPGRRTTEAFFGQGTRLTVV.

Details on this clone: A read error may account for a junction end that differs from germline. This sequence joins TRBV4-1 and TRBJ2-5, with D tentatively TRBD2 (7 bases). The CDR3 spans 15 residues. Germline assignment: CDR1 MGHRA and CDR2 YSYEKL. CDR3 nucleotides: TGCGCCAGCAGCCGCGTGGGGGGGCTACAAGGGACCCAGTACTTC. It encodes CASSRVGGLQGTQYF.

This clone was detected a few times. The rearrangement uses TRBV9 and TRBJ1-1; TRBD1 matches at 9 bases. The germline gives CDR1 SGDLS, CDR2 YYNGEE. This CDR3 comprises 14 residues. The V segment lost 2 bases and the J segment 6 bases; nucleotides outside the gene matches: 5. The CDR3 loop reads CASSVWDRDAEAFF. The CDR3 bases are TGTGCCAGCAGCGTGTGGGACAGGGATGCTGAAGCTTTCTTT.

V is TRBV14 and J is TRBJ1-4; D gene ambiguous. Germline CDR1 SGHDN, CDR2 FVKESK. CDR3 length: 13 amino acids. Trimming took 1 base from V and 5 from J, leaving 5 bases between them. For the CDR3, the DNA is TGTGCCAGCAGCCAAGGGATAAATGAAAAACTGTTTTTT. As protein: CASSQGINEKLFF.

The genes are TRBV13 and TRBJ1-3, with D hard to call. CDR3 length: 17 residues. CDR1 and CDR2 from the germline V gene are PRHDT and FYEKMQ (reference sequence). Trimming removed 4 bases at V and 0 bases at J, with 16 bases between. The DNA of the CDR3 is TGTGCCAGCAGCTCTTCAGGACGTCGCTCCTCTGGAAACACCATATATTTT. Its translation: CASSSSGRRSSGNTIYF.

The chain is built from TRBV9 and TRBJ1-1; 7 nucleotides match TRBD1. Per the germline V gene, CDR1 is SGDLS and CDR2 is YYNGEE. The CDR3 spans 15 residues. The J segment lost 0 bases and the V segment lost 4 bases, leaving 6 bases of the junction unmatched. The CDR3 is CASSPRQGLNTEAFF. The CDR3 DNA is TGTGCCAGCAGCCCGAGACAGGGATTGAACACTGAAGCTTTCTTT.

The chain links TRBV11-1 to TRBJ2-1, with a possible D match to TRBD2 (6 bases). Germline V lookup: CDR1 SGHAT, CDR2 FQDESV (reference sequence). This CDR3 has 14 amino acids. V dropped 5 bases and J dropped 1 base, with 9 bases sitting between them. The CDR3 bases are TGTGCCAGCAGCCTGGGAGGATCCTACAATGAGCAGTTCTTC. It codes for CASSLGGSYNEQFF.

CDR3 region: CASSLAEAGIQETQYF. CDR3 DNA sequence: TGTGCCAGCAGCTTGGCCGAAGCGGGGATTCAAGAGACCCAGTACTTC. The rearrangement joins TRBV5-4 to TRBJ2-5; 7 nucleotides line up with TRBD2. Germline CDR1 is SGHNT and CDR2 is YYREEE (reference sequence). The CDR3 runs 16 residues. V trimming: 0 bases; J trimming: 2 bases; junction bases outside the gene matches: 7. Full variable domain (missing parts from reference TRBV5-4 and TRBJ2-5): ETGVTQSPTHLIKTRGQQVTLRCSSQSGHNTVSWYQQALGQGPQFIFQYYREEENGRGNFPPRFSGLQFPNYSSELNVNALELDDSALYLCASSLAEAGIQETQYFGPGTRLLVL.

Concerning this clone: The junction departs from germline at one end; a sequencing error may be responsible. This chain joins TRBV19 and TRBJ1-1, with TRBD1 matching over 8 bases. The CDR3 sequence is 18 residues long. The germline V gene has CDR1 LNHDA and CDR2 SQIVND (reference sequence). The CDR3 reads CASSHTGTGRRTGTEAFF. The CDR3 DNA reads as TGTGCCAGTAGTCATACCGGGACAGGCAGAAGAACGGGCACTGAAGCCTTCTTT.